Below, 2 T cell receptor beta chains from the same sample are listed, as sequenced in a study of blood T cell repertoires in COVID-19. Data came from immunoSEQ multiplex PCR; TCRdb stores just in-frame clones and leaves some out. The sample carries fewer than 600,000 clones, 89% recorded once. Sequenced sample: peripheral blood. The origin of the receptors is a man younger than 35 with COVID-19, enrolled during active disease.

The chain has TRBV27 and TRBJ1-1; tentative D call: TRBD1 (6 bases). The germline gives CDR1 MNHEY, CDR2 SMNVEV (reference sequence). V shed 5 bases and J shed 5 bases, with 9 bases lying between them. This CDR3 region has 12 residues. Here the CDR3 DNA reads TGTGCCAGCAGTAGGGGGGGTACTGAAGCTTTCTTT. It is translated as CASSRGGTEAFF.

This rearrangement joins TRBV4-2 to TRBJ1-1; D is ambiguous. The CDR3 contains 14 residues. Trimming pared 0 bases from V and 1 base from J, leaving 6 bases between. Germline V gene data show CDR1 as LGHNA and CDR2 as YNFKEQ. As DNA, the CDR3 is TGTGCCAGCAGCCAAGATCAACAGAACACTGAAGCTTTCTTT. Amino acid sequence: CASSQDQQNTEAFF.